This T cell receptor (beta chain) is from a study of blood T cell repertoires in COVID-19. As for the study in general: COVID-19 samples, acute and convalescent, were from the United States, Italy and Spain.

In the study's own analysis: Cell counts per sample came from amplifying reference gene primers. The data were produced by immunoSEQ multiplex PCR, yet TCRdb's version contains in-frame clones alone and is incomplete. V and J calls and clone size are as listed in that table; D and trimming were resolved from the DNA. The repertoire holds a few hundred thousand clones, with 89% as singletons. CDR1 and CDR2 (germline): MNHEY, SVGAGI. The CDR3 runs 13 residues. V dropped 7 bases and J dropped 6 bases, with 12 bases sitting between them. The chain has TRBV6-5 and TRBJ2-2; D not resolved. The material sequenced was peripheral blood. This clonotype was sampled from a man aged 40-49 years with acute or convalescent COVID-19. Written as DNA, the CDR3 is TGTGCCAGCACCCACAGATTCTCCGGGGAGCTGTTTTTT. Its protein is CASTHRFSGELFF.